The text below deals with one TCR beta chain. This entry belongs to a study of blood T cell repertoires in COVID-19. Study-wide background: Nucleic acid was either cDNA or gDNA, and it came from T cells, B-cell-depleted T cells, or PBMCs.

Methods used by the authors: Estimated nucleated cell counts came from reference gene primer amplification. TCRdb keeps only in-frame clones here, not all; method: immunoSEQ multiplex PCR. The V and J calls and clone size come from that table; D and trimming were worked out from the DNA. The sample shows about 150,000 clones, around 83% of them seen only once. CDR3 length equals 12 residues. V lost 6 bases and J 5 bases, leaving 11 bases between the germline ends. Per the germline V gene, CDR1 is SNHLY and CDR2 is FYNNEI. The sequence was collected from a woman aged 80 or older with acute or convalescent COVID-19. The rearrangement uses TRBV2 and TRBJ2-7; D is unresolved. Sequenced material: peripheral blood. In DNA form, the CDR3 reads TGTGCCAGCAGCCCTGGGCAGGACGAGCAGTACTTC. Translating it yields CASSPGQDEQYF.